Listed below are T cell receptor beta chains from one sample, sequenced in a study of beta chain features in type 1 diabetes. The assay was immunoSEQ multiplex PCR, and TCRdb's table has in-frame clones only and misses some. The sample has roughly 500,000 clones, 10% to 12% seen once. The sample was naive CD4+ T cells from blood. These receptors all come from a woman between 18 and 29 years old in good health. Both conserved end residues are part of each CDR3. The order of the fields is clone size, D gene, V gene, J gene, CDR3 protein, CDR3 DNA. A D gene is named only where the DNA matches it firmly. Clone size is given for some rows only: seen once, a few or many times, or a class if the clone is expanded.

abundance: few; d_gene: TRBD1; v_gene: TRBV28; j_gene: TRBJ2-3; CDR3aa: CASTTGGGTQYF; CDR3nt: TGTGCCAGCACAACAGGGGGTGGTACGCAGTATTTT
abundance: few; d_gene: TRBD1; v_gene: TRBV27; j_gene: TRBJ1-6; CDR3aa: CASSWDRGNSPLHF; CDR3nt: TGTGCCAGCAGTTGGGACAGGGGTAATTCACCCCTCCACTTT
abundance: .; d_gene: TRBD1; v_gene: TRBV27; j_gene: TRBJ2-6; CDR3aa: CASSSRTGQLLSGANVLTF; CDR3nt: TGTGCCAGCAGTTCGCGGACAGGGCAGCTCCTCTCTGGGGCCAACGTCCTGACTTTC
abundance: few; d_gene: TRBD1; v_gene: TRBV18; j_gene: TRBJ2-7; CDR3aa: CASSPQPGQGPYEQYF; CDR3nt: TGTGCCAGCTCACCCCAACCTGGACAGGGTCCATACGAGCAGTACTTC
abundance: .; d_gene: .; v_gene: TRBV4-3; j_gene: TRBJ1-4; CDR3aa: CASSQDPIRGKLFF; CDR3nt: TGCGCCAGCAGCCAAGACCCCATTCGGGGAAAACTGTTTTTT
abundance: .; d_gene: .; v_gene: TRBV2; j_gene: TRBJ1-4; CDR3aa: CASDRGGKGDEKLFF; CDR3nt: TGTGCCAGCGATCGAGGGGGAAAGGGAGATGAAAAACTGTTTTTT
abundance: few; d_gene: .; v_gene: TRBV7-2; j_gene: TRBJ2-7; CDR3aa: CASSLAAAYEQYF; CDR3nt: TGTGCCAGCAGCTTAGCGGCGGCCTACGAGCAGTACTTC
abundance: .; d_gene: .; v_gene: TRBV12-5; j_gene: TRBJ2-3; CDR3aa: CASGLASTDTQYF; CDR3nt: TGTGCTAGTGGTTTGGCGAGCACAGATACGCAGTATTTT
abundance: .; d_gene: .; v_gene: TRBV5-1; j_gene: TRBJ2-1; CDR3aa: CASSLGGREQFF; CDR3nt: TGCGCCAGCAGCTTAGGGGGACGAGAGCAGTTCTTC
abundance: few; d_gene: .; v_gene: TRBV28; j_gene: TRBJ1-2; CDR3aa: CASSDRYGYTF; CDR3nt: TGTGCCAGCAGTGACAGATATGGCTACACCTTC
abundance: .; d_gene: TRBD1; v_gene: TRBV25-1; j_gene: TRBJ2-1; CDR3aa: CASSERGRSPYNEQFF; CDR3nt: TGTGCCAGCAGTGAAAGGGGGCGCTCTCCCTACAATGAGCAGTTCTTC
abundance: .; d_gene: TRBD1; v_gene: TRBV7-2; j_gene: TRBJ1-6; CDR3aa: CASSVRQGMYSPLHF; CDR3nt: TGTGCCAGCAGCGTTCGACAGGGGATGTATTCACCCCTCCACTTT
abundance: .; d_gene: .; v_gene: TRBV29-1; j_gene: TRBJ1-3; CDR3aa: CSVYSGNTIYF; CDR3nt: TGCAGCGTTTATTCTGGAAACACCATATATTTT
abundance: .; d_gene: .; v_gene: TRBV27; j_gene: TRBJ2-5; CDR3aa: CASSLSRMGRETQYF; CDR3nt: TGTGCCAGCAGTTTATCCAGGATGGGGCGCGAGACCCAGTACTTC
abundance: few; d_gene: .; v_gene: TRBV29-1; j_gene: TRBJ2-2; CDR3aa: CSAQDYLNTGELFF; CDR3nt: TGCAGCGCTCAGGACTACCTGAACACCGGGGAGCTGTTTTTT